One and the same sample provided the 16 T cell receptor beta chains below, sequenced in a study of control samples from healthy donors and cancer patients. This table comes from immunoSEQ multiplex PCR, and its TCRdb copy is limited to in-frame clones, with some not included. The table shows over 150,000 clones, with around 94% occurring only once. The sequencing sample was made of PBMCs. These receptors all stem from a man in his 60s with colorectal cancer.

V and J are TRBV7-2 and TRBJ1-6, with 10 positions matching TRBD1. J gave up 9 bases and V 5 bases, and 7 bases lay outside the gene matches. CDR1 and CDR2 (germline): SGHTA, FQGNSA. This CDR3 region has 15 residues. The CDR3 region is CASSHDRGQGSPLHF. The DNA for the CDR3 is TGTGCCAGCAGCCACGACAGGGGGCAGGGTTCACCCCTCCACTTT.

The rearrangement joins TRBV27 to TRBJ2-5, with TRBD1 matching 8 bases. The CDR3 totals 13 residues. CDR1 is MNHEY, CDR2 SMNVEV, per germline (reference sequence). Trimming at V came to 6 bases and at J to 5 bases, leaving 5 bases not matched to a gene. The CDR3 is CASSHRGSETQYF. The CDR3 coding sequence is TGTGCCAGCAGCCACAGGGGGTCGGAGACCCAGTACTTC.

Of note for this clone: Other DNA sequences from this sample encode an identical CDR3 as well. The chain recombines TRBV6-6 with TRBJ2-7; 7 nucleotides agree with TRBD1. Losses at the gene ends were 5 bases for V and 4 bases for J; bases not matched to a gene: 5. Germline V CDR1 and CDR2: MNHNY, SVGAGI (reference sequence). CDR3 length: 13 residues. CDR3 coding DNA: TGTGCCAGCAGTCCGGGGACAGCATACGAGCAGTACTTC. Amino acids: CASSPGTAYEQYF.

The gene calls are TRBV28 and TRBJ1-5, with a tentative D call TRBD1 (5 bases). This CDR3 is 14 amino acids long. Per germline, CDR1 MDHEN and CDR2 SYDVKM. Trimming cost V 8 bases and J 2 bases, with 13 bases left between them. The DNA of the CDR3 is TGTGCCAGCTCCGGGGGGTCAGGCAATCAGCCCCAGCATTTT. The encoded protein is CASSGGSGNQPQHF.

The rearrangement joins TRBV4-3 to TRBJ1-4, with 8 bases identical to TRBD1. The CDR3 has 15 residues. The V gene's germline CDR1 is LGHNA and CDR2 YSLEER. Unmatched junction bases numbered 9, after V lost 4 bases and J lost 8 bases. The CDR3 region has the DNA TGCGCCAGCAGCCTTCAGACAGGGGCAGGGGAAAAACTGTTTTTT. Translation: CASSLQTGAGEKLFF.

V and J are TRBV5-1 and TRBJ2-1, with 10 positions matching TRBD2. CDR1 and CDR2 (germline): SGHRS, YFSETQ. The CDR3 contains 16 residues. The V and J ends lost 7 bases and 5 bases, in that order; junction bases with no gene match: 12. Here the CDR3 reads CASAASGGPFNNEQFF. The CDR3 DNA is TGCGCCAGCGCGGCTAGCGGGGGCCCTTTTAACAATGAGCAGTTCTTC.

The chain uses TRBV18 and TRBJ2-2; D remains ambiguous. Per germline, CDR1 KGHSH and CDR2 LQKENI. CDR3 length: 12 amino acids. Deletions cut 2 bases from V and 8 bases from J, with 6 bases between. Here the CDR3 DNA reads TGTGCCAGCTCACCAAGGCAGGGGGAGCTGTTTTTT. Translating it yields CASSPRQGELFF.

The chain combines TRBV30 with TRBJ2-5; 10 bases agree with TRBD1. CDR3 length: 13 residues. From germline, CDR1 is GTSNPN and CDR2 SVGIG (reference sequence). The J segment lost 1 base and the V segment lost 7 bases, leaving 3 bases of the junction unmatched. The chain's CDR3 is CAFDRGLQETQYF. The CDR3 DNA is TGTGCCTTTGACAGGGGGCTCCAAGAGACCCAGTACTTC.

Written as DNA, the CDR3 is TGCAGCGTTGAACTCAGAATGAACACTGAAGCTTTCTTT. Encoded protein: CSVELRMNTEAFF. The V and J genes are TRBV29-1 and TRBJ1-1; D call uncertain. Germline V CDR1 and CDR2: SQVTM, ANQGSEA. The CDR3 is 13 amino acids. Trimming left V 2 bases short and J 0 bases short, with 7 bases between.

This chain connects TRBV28 to TRBJ1-4, with D maybe TRBD1 (6 bases). The CDR3 consists of 15 residues. The V gene lost 4 bases and the J gene lost 3 bases, with 12 bases spanning the gap. Germline V gives CDR1 MDHEN, CDR2 SYDVKM. The CDR3 sequence: CASSSPTGSNEKLFF. The CDR3 DNA reads as TGTGCCAGCAGTTCGCCAACAGGGTCTAATGAAAAACTGTTTTTT.

This chain joins TRBV5-1 and TRBJ1-1, with D possibly being TRBD1 (6 bases). Germline loops: CDR1 SGHRS, CDR2 YFSETQ. Trimming shortened V by 2 bases and J by 0 bases, and 8 bases separated the two germline ends. The CDR3 totals 14 residues. CDR3 DNA sequence: TGCGCCAGCAGCTTAGGGGGAATGAACACTGAAGCTTTCTTT. Translation: CASSLGGMNTEAFF.

A word on this clone: Different DNA sequences within this sample yield the same CDR3. The chain uses TRBV18 and TRBJ1-1; no clear D gene. V was clipped by 2 bases and J by 0 bases, with 4 bases between them. The CDR3 spans 13 residues. The germline V gene has CDR1 KGHSH and CDR2 LQKENI. CDR3: CASSPTVNTEAFF. Here the CDR3 DNA reads TGTGCCAGCTCACCAACGGTGAACACTGAAGCTTTCTTT.

V and J are TRBV27 and TRBJ2-7; 8 nucleotides align to TRBD1. V lost 6 bases and J lost 3; bases outside the gene matches: 13. The CDR3 sequence is 16 residues long. Germline values: CDR1 MNHEY, CDR2 SMNVEV (reference sequence). The CDR3 DNA sequence: TGTGCCAGCAGACTAGACTCAGGGGGCCGACACTACGAGCAGTACTTC. This codes for CASRLDSGGRHYEQYF.

The chain has TRBV7-8 and TRBJ1-1; no clear D gene. CDR3 size: 12 residues. Germline-derived CDR1 and CDR2 are SGHVS and FQNEAQ. Trimming pared 4 bases from V and 8 bases from J, leaving 11 bases between. As DNA, the CDR3 is TGTGCCAGCAGCTCGCACGTCGGAGAAGCTTTCTTT. Translating gives CASSSHVGEAFF.

The chain combines TRBV6-5 with TRBJ1-2; possible D gene TRBD1, 5 bases. V lost 4 bases and J lost 4, with 13 bases in between. CDR1 and CDR2 from the germline V gene are MNHEY and SVGAGI. This CDR3 is built from 14 residues. The CDR3 bases are TGTGCCAGCAGTTCTATCTGGACAACCTATGGCTACACCTTC. Residues: CASSSIWTTYGYTF.

The gene calls are TRBV5-4 and TRBJ2-1; D perhaps matches TRBD2 (6 bases). This CDR3 is built from 13 residues. Germline CDR1 SGHNT, CDR2 YYREEE (reference sequence). Between the trimmed V and J ends, which lost 2 bases and 10 bases, there was a span of 13 bases. The CDR3 protein is CASSFYRGREQFF. The CDR3 region has the DNA TGTGCCAGCAGCTTCTATCGGGGGAGGGAGCAGTTCTTC.